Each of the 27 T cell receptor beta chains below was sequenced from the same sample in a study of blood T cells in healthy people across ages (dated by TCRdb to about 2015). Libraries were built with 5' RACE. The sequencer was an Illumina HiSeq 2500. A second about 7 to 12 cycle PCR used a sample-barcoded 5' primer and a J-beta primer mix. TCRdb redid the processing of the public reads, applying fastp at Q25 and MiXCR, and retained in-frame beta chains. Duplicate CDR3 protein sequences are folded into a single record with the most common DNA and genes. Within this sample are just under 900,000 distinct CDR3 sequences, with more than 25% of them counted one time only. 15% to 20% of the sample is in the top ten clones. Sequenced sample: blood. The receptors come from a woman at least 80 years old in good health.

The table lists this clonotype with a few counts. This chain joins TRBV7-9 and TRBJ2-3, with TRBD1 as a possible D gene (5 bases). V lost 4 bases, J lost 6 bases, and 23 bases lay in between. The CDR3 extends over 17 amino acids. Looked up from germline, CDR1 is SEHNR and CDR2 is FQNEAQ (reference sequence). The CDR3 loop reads CASSSPIQEIAHDTQYF. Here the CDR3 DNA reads TGTGCCAGCAGCTCCCCCATACAGGAGATTGCACATGATACGCAGTATTTT.

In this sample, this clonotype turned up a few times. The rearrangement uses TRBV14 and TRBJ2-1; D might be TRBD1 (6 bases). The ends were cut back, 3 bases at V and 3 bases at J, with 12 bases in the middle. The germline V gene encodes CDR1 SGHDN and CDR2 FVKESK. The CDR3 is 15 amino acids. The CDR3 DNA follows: TGTGCCAGCAGCCAGGTACAGGGTAGCTACAATGAGCAGTTCTTC. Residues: CASSQVQGSYNEQFF.

The CDR3 DNA is TGTGCCAGCAGCTTGGAAACGCCACTAGCGGGATACCCCTATACGCAGTATTTT. Protein product: CASSLETPLAGYPYTQYF. The J gene is TRBJ2-3, the V gene TRBV7-2, with 10 bases identical to TRBD2. J lost 7 bases, V lost 3 bases, and 16 bases had no gene match. The length of the CDR3 is 18 residues. Germline CDR1 reads SGHTA; CDR2 reads FQGNSA.

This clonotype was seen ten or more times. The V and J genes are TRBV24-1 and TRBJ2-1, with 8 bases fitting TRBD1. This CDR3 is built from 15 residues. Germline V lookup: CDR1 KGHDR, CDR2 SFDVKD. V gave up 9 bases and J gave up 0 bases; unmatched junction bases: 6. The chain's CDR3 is CATALGTGSYNEQFF. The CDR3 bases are TGTGCCACCGCCCTGGGGACAGGCTCCTACAATGAGCAGTTCTTC.

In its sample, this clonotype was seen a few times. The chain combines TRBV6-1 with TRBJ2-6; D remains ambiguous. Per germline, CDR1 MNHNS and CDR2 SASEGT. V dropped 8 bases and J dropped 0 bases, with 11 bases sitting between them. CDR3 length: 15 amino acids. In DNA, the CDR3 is TGTGCCAGCCTTCTCCCCGGCTCTGGGGCCAACGTCCTGACTTTC. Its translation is CASLLPGSGANVLTF.

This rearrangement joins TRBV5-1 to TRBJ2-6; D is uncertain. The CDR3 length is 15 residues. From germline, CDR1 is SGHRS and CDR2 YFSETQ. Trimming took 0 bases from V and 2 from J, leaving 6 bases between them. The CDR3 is CASSLEFTGANVLTF. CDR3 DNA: TGCGCCAGCAGCTTGGAATTTACTGGGGCCAACGTCCTGACTTTC.

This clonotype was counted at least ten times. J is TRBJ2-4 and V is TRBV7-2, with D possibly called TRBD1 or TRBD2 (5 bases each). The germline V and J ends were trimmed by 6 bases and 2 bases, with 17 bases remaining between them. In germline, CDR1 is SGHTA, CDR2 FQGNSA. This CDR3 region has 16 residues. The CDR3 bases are TGTGCCAGCAGTCCCTCCGGGACCTCAACCAAAAACATTCAGTACTTC. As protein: CASSPSGTSTKNIQYF. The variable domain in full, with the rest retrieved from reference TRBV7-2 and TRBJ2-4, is GAGVSQSPSNKVTEKGKDVELRCDPISGHTALYWYRQSLGQGLEFLIYFQGNSAPDKSGLPSDRFSAERTGGSVSTLTIQRTQQEDSAVYLCASSPSGTSTKNIQYFGAGTRLSVL.

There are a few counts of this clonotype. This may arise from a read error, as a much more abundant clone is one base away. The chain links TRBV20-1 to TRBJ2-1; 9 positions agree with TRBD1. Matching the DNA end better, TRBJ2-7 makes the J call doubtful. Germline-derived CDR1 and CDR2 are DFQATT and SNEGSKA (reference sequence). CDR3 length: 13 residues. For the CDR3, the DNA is TGCAGCCCCGGTGGACAGGGGAACAATGAGCAGTACTTC. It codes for CSPGGQGNNEQYF.

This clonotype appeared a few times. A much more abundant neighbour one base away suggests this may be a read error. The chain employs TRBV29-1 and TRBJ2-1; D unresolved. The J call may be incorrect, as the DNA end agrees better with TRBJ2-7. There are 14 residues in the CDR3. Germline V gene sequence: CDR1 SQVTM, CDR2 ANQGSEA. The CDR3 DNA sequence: TGCAGCGTTGAGTCTCCGAGCTCCTACAATGAGCAGTACTTC. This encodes CSVESPSSYNEQYF.

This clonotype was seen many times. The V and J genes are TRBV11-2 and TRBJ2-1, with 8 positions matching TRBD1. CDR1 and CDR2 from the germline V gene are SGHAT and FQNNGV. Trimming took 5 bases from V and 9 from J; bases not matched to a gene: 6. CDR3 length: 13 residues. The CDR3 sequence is CASSNNRGTEQFF. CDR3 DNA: TGTGCCAGCAGCAACAACAGGGGGACTGAGCAGTTCTTC.

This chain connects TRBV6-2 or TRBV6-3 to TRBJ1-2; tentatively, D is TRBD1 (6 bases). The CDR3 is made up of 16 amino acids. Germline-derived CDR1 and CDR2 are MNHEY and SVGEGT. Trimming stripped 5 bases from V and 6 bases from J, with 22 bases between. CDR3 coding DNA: TGTGCCAGCAGTCTTCGGGGGCCTACAGGGAATCATGGCTACACCTTC. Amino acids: CASSLRGPTGNHGYTF.

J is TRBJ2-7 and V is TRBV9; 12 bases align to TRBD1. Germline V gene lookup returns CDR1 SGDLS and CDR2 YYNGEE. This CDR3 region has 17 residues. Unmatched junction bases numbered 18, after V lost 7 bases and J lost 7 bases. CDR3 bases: TGTGCCAGCGCAACCGGGACAGGGGGCGCGAAGTACAATGAGCAGTACTTC. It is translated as CASATGTGGAKYNEQYF. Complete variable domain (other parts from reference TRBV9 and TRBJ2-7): DSGVTQTPKHLITATGQRVTLRCSPRSGDLSVYWYQQSLDQGLQFLIQYYNGEERAKGNILERFSAQQFPDLHSELNLSSLELGDSALYFCASATGTGGAKYNEQYFGPGTRLTVT.

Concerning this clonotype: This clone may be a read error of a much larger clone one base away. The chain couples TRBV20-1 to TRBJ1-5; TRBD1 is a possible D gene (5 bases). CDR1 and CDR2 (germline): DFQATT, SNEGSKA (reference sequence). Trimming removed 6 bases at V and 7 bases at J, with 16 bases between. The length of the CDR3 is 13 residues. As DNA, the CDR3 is TGCAGTGCCGCGGGGGAGTCTGGGCAGCCCCAGCATTTT. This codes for CSAAGESGQPQHF.

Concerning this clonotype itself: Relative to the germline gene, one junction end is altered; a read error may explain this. The CDR3 nucleotides read TGTGCCACCAGTGATTACTTGGGGCCCAATGGGCAGTTCTTC. Protein: CATSDYLGPNGQFF. The V and J genes are TRBV24-1 and TRBJ2-1; tentative D call: TRBD1 (5 bases). This CDR3 has 14 amino acids. Germline V gene lookup returns CDR1 KGHDR and CDR2 SFDVKD.

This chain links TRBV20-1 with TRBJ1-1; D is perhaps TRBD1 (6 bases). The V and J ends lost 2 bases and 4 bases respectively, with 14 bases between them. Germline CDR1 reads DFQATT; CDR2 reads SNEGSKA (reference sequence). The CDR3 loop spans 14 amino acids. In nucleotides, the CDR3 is TGCAGTGCTAGACGGGGGGCGCGGGTCACTGAAGCTTTCTTT. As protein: CSARRGARVTEAFF.

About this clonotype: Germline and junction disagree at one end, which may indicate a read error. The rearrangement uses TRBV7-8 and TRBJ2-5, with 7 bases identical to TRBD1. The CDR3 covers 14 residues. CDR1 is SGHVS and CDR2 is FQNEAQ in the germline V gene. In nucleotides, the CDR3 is TGTGCCAGCGGCTTAGGGGGCAGTAAAGAGACCCAGTACTTC. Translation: CASGLGGSKETQYF.

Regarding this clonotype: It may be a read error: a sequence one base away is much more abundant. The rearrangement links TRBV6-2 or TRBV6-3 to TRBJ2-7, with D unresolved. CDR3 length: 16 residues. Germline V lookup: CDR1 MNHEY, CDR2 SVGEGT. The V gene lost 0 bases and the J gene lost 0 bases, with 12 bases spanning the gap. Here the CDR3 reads CASSYSTQLVSYEQYF. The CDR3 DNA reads TGTGCCAGCAGTTACTCTACCCAGCTAGTCTCCTACGAGCAGTACTTC.

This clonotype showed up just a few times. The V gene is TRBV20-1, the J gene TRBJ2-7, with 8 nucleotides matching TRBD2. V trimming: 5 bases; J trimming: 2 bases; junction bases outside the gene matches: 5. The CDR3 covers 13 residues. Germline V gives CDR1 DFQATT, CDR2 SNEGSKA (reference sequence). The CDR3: CSALSGDTYEQYF. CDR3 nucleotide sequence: TGCAGTGCTCTTAGCGGGGATACCTACGAGCAGTACTTC.

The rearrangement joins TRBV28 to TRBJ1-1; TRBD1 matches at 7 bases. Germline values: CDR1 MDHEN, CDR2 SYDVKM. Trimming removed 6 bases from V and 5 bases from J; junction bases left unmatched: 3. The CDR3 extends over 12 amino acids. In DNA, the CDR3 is TGTGCCAGCAGGACAGGGATTACTGAAGCTTTCTTT. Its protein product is CASRTGITEAFF.

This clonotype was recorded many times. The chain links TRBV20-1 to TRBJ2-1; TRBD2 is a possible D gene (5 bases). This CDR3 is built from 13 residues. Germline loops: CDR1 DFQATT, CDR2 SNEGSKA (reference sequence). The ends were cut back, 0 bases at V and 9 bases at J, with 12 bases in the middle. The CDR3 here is CSAREENGGEQFF. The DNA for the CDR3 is TGCAGTGCTAGAGAGGAGAACGGAGGTGAGCAGTTCTTC.

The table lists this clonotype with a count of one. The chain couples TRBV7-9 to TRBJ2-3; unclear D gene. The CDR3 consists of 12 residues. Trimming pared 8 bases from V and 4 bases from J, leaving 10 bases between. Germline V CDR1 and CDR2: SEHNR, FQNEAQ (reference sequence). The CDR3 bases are TGTGCCAGCCGCTCCCGGTCAGATACGCAGTATTTT. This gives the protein CASRSRSDTQYF. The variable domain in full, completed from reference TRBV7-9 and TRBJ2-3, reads DTGVSQNPRHKITKRGQNVTFRCDPISEHNRLYWYRQTLGQGPEFLTYFQNEAQLEKSRLLSDRFSAERPKGSFSTLEIQRTEQGDSAMYLCASRSRSDTQYFGPGTRLTVL.

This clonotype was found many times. The CDR3 reads CASSLTGSPYGYTF. The CDR3 DNA follows: TGTGCCAGCAGCTTAACAGGGAGTCCCTATGGCTACACCTTC. V gene TRBV7-2 combines with J gene TRBJ1-2; D possibly corresponds to TRBD1 (6 bases). Germline V gene sequence: CDR1 SGHTA, CDR2 FQGNSA. There are 14 residues in the CDR3. Deletions cut 2 bases from V and 4 bases from J, with 11 bases between.

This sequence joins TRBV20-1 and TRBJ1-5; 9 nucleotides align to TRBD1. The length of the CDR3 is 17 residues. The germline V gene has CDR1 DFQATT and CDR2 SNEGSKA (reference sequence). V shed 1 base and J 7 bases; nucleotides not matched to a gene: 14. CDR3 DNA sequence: TGCAGTGCTAGAGTCCGGGACAGGGACCAACGAGGACAGCCCCAGCATTTT. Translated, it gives CSARVRDRDQRGQPQHF.

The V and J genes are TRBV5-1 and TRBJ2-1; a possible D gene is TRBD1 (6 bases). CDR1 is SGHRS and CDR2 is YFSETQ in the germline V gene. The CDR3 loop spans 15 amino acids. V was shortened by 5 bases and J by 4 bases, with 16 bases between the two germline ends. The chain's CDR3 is CASRQGLSPYNEQFF. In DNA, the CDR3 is TGCGCCAGCAGGCAGGGGCTTTCACCGTACAATGAGCAGTTCTTC.

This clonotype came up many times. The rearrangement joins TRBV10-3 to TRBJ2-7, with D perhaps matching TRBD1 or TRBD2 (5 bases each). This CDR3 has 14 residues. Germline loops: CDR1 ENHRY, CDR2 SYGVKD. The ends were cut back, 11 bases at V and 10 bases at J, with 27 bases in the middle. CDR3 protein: CAVPGRVALTDQYF. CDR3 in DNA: TGTGCCGTTCCGGGACGCGTGGCCCTCACCGACCAGTACTTC.

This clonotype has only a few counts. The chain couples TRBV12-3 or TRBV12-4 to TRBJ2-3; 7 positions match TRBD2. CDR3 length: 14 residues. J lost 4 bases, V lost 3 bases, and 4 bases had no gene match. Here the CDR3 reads CASSFAAGADTQYF. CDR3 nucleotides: TGTGCCAGCAGTTTTGCGGCGGGAGCAGATACGCAGTATTTT.

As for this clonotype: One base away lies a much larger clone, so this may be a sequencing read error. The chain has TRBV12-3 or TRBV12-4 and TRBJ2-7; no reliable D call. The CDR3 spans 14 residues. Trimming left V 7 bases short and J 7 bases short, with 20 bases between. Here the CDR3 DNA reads TGTGCCAGCACCCAGGCCCGCTTCAACAATGAGCAGTACTTC. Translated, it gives CASTQARFNNEQYF.